The clone carrying this T cell receptor (beta chain) has at least ten counts. Its antigen is unidentified. This CDR3 comprises 19 residues. The germline V gene has CDR1 SQVTM and CDR2 ANQGSEA. V shed 1 base, J shed 3 bases, and the junction held 18 bases outside the gene matches. Using RNA transcripts, the TCR beta CDR3 regions were amplified. Amplification began with first-round RT-PCR using HTBI primers, then second-round multiplex PCR was performed. From the multiplex PCR reads, TCRdb called clonotypes with MiXCR, one entry per CDR3 protein. Here the sample spans some 1.1 million distinct CDR3 sequences, roughly 35% being singletons. The source of the sample is a study of Graves' ophthalmopathy and Graves' hyperthyroidism. Regarding the study as a whole: Blood contained most expanded thyroid clonotypes exceeding 0.001 frequency. Ophthalmopathy could be told apart from stable hyperthyroidism by a 13-signature model (roughly 90% sensitivity, approximately 76% specificity).

Aged 18 to 65, the patients with hyperthyroidism had under 2 months' duration and were newly diagnosed. The V call is TRBV29-1, the J call TRBJ2-7, with 10 positions matching TRBD1. The sequenced sample was peripheral blood or thyroid tissue (not recorded which). The clonotype originates from an adult man with Graves' hyperthyroidism. This CDR3 is CSVEALSRIRDRGGYEQYF. The CDR3 DNA is TGCAGCGTTGAAGCACTTAGTAGGATTCGGGACAGGGGTGGCTACGAGCAGTACTTC.